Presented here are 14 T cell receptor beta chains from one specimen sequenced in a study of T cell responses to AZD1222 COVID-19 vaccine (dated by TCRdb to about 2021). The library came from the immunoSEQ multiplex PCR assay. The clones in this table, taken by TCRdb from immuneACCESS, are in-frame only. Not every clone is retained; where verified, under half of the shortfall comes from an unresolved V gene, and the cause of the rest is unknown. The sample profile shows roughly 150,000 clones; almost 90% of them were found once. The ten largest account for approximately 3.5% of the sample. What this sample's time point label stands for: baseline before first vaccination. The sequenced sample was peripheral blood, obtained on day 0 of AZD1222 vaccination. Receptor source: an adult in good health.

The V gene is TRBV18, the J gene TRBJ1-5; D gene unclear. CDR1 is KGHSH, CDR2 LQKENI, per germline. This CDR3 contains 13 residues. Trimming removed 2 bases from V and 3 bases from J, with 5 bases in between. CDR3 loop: CASSPDNNQPQHF. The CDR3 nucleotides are TGTGCCAGCTCACCAGACAACAATCAGCCCCAGCATTTT.

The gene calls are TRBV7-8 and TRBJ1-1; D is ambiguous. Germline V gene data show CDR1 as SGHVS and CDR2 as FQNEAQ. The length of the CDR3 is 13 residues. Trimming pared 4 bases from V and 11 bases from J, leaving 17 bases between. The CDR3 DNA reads TGTGCCAGCAGCTCACCGGACGGCCTCCCGGCTTTCTTT. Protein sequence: CASSSPDGLPAFF.

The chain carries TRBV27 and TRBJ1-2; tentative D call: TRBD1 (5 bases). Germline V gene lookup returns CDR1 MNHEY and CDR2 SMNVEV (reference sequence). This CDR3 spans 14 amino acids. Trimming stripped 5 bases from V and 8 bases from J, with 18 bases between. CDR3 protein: CASSPLRGEGGYTF. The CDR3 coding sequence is TGTGCCAGCAGTCCTCTCCGGGGGGAAGGGGGCTACACCTTC.

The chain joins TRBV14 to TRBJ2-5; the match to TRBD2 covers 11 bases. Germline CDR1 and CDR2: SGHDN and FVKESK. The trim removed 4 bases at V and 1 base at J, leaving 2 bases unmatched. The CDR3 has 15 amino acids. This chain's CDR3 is CASSPGTSGQETQYF. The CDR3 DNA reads TGTGCCAGCAGCCCCGGGACTAGCGGCCAAGAGACCCAGTACTTC.

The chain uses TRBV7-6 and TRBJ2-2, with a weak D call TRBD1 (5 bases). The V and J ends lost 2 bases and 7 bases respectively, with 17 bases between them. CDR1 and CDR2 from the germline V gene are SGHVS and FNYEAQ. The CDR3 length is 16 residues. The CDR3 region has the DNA TGTGCCAGCAGCTTAAATACCCCTGAAAGGGGCGGGGAGCTGTTTTTT. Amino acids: CASSLNTPERGGELFF.

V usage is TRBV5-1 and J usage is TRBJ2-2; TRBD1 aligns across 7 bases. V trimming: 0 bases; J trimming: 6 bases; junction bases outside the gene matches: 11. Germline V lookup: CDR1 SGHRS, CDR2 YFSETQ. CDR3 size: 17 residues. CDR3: CASSLGPETGTAGELFF. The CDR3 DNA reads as TGCGCCAGCAGCTTGGGTCCGGAGACAGGGACGGCCGGGGAGCTGTTTTTT.

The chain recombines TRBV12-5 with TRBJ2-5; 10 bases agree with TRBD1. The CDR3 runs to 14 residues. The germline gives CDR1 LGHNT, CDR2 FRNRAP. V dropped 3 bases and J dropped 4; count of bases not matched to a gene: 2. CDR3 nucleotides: TGTGCTAGTGGTTTAGGACAGGGGGTAGAGACCCAGTACTTC. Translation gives CASGLGQGVETQYF.

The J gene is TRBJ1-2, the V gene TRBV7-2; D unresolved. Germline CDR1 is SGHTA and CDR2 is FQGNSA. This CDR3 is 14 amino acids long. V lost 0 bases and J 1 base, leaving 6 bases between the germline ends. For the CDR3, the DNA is TGTGCCAGCAGCTTAGCCGGAGATAACTATGGCTACACCTTC. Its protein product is CASSLAGDNYGYTF.

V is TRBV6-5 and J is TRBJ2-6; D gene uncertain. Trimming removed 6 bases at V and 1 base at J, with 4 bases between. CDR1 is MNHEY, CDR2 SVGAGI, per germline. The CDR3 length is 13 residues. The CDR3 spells CASRASGANVLTF. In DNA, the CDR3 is TGTGCCAGCAGAGCATCTGGGGCCAACGTCCTGACTTTC.

DNA for the CDR3: TGTGCCAGCAGTTACCCAAAGGGAGGCTACACCTTC. Translation: CASSYPKGGYTF. The V gene is TRBV6-5, the J gene TRBJ1-2; D remains ambiguous. Germline values: CDR1 MNHEY, CDR2 SVGAGI. The CDR3 is 12 amino acids. V lost 2 bases to trimming and J lost 8 bases, with 9 bases between them.

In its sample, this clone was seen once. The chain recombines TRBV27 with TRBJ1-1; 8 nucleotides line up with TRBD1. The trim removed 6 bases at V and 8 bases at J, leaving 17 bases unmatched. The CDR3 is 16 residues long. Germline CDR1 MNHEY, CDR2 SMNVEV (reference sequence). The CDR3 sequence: CASSFLGDGTGREAFF. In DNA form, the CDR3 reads TGTGCCAGCAGCTTCTTGGGAGACGGGACAGGAAGGGAAGCTTTCTTT.

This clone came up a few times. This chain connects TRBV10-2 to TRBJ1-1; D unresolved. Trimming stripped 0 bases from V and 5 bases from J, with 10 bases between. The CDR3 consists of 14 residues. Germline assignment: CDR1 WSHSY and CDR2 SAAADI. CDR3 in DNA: TGCGCCAGCAGTGAGTCAGGAGGGAGTACTGAAGCTTTCTTT. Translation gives CASSESGGSTEAFF.

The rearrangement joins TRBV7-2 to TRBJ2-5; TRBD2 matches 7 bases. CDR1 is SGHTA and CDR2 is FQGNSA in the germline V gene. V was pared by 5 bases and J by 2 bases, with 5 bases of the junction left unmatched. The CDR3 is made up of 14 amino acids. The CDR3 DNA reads TGTGCCAGCAGCCGTAGCGGGTCTCAAGAGACCCAGTACTTC. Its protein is CASSRSGSQETQYF.

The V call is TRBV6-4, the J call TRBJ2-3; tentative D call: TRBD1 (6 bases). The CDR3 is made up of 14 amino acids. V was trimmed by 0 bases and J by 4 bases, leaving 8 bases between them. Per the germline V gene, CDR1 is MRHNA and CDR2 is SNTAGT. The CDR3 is CASSDSGTPDTQYF. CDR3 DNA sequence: TGTGCCAGCAGTGACTCCGGGACACCAGATACGCAGTATTTT.